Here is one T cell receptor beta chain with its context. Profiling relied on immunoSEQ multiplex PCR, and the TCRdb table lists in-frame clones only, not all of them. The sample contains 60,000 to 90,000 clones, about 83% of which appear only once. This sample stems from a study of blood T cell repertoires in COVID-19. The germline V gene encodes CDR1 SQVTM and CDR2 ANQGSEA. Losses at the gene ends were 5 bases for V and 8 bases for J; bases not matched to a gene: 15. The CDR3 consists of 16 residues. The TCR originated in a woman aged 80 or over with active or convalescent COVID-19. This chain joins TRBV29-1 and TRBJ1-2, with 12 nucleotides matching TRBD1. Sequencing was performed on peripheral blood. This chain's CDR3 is CSVIKPGTGGFGGYTF. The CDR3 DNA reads TGCAGCGTTATCAAACCCGGGACAGGGGGCTTCGGGGGCTACACCTTC.